This TCR beta chain appears in the sequencing data of a study of cytomegalovirus exposure and HLA in healthy donors. Study-level points and caveats: Most sequenced TCRs were rare (though some public TCRs occurred in many donors).

Assay: immunoSEQ multiplex PCR; the TCRdb copy retains only in-frame clones and omits some. The sample has about 43,000 clones, about 90% seen once; the top ten hold 5.6%. Germline CDR1 is MRHNA and CDR2 is SNTAGT. The CDR3 covers 13 residues. Trimming took 4 bases from V and 5 from J; bases not matched to a gene: 5. As to this clone: The antigen remains undetermined.

This TCR derives from a man in his late teens or twenties in good health and CMV-seronegative. V gene TRBV6-4 combines with J gene TRBJ2-7, with TRBD1 matching over 7 bases. The material sequenced was PBMCs. CDR3 protein: CASSGDSPHEQYF. As DNA, the CDR3 is TGTGCCAGCAGTGGGGACAGCCCTCACGAGCAGTACTTC.